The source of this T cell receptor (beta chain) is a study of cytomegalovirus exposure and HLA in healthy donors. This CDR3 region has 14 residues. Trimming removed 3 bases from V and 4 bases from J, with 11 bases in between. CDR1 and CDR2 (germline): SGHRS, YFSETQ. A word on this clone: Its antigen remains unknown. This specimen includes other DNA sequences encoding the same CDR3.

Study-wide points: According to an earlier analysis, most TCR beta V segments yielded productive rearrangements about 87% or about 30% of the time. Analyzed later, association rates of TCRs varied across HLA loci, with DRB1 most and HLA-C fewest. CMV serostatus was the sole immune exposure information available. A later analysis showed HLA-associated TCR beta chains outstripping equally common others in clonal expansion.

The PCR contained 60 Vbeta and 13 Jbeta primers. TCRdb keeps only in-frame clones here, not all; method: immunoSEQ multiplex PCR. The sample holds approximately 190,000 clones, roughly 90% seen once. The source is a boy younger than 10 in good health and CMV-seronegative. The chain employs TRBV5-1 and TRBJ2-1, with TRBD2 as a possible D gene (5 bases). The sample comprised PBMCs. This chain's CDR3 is CASSSSGAYNEQFF. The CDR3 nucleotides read TGCGCCAGCAGCTCAAGCGGAGCTTACAATGAGCAGTTCTTC. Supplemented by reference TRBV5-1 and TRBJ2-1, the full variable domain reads KAGVTQTPRYLIKTRGQQVTLSCSPISGHRSVSWYQQTPGQGLQFLFEYFSETQRNKGNFPGRFSGRQFSNSRSEMNVSTLELGDSALYLCASSSSGAYNEQFFGPGTRLTVL.